This TCR beta chain was documented in a study of human T cells and chemical hapten exposure. CDR3 length: 15 amino acids. The V end lost 1 base, the J end lost 2 bases, and 12 bases lay between the germline ends. CDR1 is SGHNT and CDR2 is YYREEE in the germline V gene (reference sequence). TCRdb used MiXCR to reprocess the RACE reads, holding one entry per CDR3 protein. The table lists roughly 100,000 distinct CDR3 sequences, 12% of them singletons, with 1.5% to 2% in the top ten. In its sample, this clonotype was seen many times. Described time point: pre-sensitization, week 0. Treatment here: therapeutic diphenylcyclopropenone sensitization with weekly scalp DPC.

This TCR was recovered from a woman between 50 and 59 years old with alopecia areata. Some clones in this sample may be carry-over from other donors' samples. The source material was whole blood, sampled in connection with sensitization to the hapten diphenylcyclopropenone (DPC). The chain is built from TRBV5-4 and TRBJ1-1; TRBD1 is a possible D gene (5 bases). Here the CDR3 reads CASSLLWGGNTEAFF. The CDR3 DNA reads TGTGCCAGCAGCTTGCTGTGGGGCGGAAACACTGAAGCTTTCTTT.